The 14 T cell receptor beta chains below all came from one sample that was sequenced in a study of cytomegalovirus exposure and HLA in healthy donors. The PCR was carried out with 60 Vbeta primers and 13 Jbeta primers. Some clones are missing from TCRdb's copy, which holds only in-frame ones; the method was immunoSEQ multiplex PCR. Of a few hundred thousand clones in the sample, approximately 90% are singletons; the top ten hold roughly 2.1%. Sample: PBMCs. The source of these receptors is a woman younger than 35 in good health and CMV-seronegative.

The gene calls are TRBV12-5 and TRBJ2-5; D is unclear. There are 13 residues in the CDR3. Deletions cut 4 bases from V and 2 bases from J, with 8 bases between. CDR1 and CDR2 from the germline V gene are LGHNT and FRNRAP. The CDR3 region has the DNA TGTGCTAGTGGTTCCCTTCCTCAAGAGACCCAGTACTTC. This codes for CASGSLPQETQYF.

The chain employs TRBV6-1 and TRBJ2-5; TRBD1 is a possible D gene (6 bases). V lost 8 bases, J lost 5 bases, and 21 bases lay in between. CDR3 length equals 15 residues. CDR1 and CDR2 (germline): MNHNS, SASEGT. CDR3: CASWSVWGLQETQYF. The CDR3, as DNA: TGTGCCAGCTGGTCCGTATGGGGGCTACAGGAGACCCAGTACTTC.

The V call is TRBV10-2, the J call TRBJ2-1, with 7 bases identical to TRBD2. Trimming took 2 bases from V and 0 from J; bases not matched to a gene: 1. The CDR3 totals 15 residues. Per the germline V gene, CDR1 is WSHSY and CDR2 is SAAADI. CDR3 nucleotides: TGCGCCAGCAGTGAGACGGGGGGCTCCTACAATGAGCAGTTCTTC. This sequence encodes CASSETGGSYNEQFF.

The chain joins TRBV11-3 to TRBJ2-3; TRBD1 agrees at 7 bases. This CDR3 spans 15 amino acids. From germline, CDR1 is SGHNT and CDR2 YENEEA. Germline trimming cut 0 bases from V and 2 bases from J; bases unmatched to any gene: 2. Written as DNA, the CDR3 is TGTGCCAGCAGCTTAGACGGGACAGCCACAGATACGCAGTATTTT. This codes for CASSLDGTATDTQYF.

V and J are TRBV18 and TRBJ1-1, with D hard to call. Germline V gene data show CDR1 as KGHSH and CDR2 as LQKENI. The CDR3 length is 14 residues. Trimming cost V 0 bases and J 2 bases, with 7 bases left between them. The CDR3 protein is CASSPPTDNTEAFF. DNA for the CDR3: TGTGCCAGCTCACCACCTACAGATAACACTGAAGCTTTCTTT.

This clone was detected only once. The rearrangement uses TRBV30 and TRBJ1-5; 7 bases are a match to TRBD1. The germline V gene encodes CDR1 GTSNPN and CDR2 SVGIG (reference sequence). V shed 3 bases and J 5 bases; nucleotides not matched to a gene: 10. The CDR3 length is 15 residues. Here the CDR3 DNA reads TGTGCCTGGAGCAACGGGCACAGGGGCTATCAGCCCCAGCATTTT. It encodes CAWSNGHRGYQPQHF.

This clone was picked up a small number of times. The rearrangement joins TRBV6-6 to TRBJ1-1; 7 nucleotides agree with TRBD1. The CDR3 covers 15 residues. Trimming cost V 7 bases and J 2 bases; bases outside gene matches: 10. Germline V gene data show CDR1 as MNHNY and CDR2 as SVGAGI (reference sequence). CDR3 sequence: CASMDGGQLNTEAFF. In DNA form, the CDR3 reads TGTGCCAGCATGGATGGGGGACAGCTTAACACTGAAGCTTTCTTT.

The chain uses TRBV15 and TRBJ2-7; 7 bases are shared with TRBD2. The CDR3 covers 16 residues. V was pared by 0 bases and J by 0 bases, with 5 bases of the junction left unmatched. The germline CDR1 and CDR2 sequences are LNHNV and YYDKDF (reference sequence). The CDR3 sequence: CATSRDRLAVSYEQYF. The DNA of the CDR3 is TGTGCCACCAGCAGAGATCGGCTAGCGGTCTCCTACGAGCAGTACTTC.

The table lists this clone with a count of one. The CDR3, as DNA: TGTGCCAGCAGCTTGGCCGAAGAGCGGCAGTACTTC. Amino acids: CASSLAEERQYF. The gene calls are TRBV5-5 and TRBJ2-7, with unresolved D. Looked up from germline, CDR1 is SGHKS and CDR2 is YYEKEE (reference sequence). This CDR3 spans 12 amino acids. The V gene lost 0 bases and the J gene lost 9 bases, with 10 bases spanning the gap.

The chain is built from TRBV5-4 and TRBJ1-2; D call uncertain. Germline CDR1 SGHNT, CDR2 YYREEE (reference sequence). V was cut by 0 bases and J by 7 bases, with 16 bases left in between. CDR3 length: 15 amino acids. The CDR3 DNA is TGTGCCAGCAGCTTGGTTCTTCCGGGTATCTCTGGCTACACCTTC. Translated, it gives CASSLVLPGISGYTF.

This clone was recorded once. The J gene is TRBJ2-1, the V gene TRBV11-3; 11 bases map to TRBD2. This CDR3 spans 16 amino acids. Per germline, CDR1 SGHNT and CDR2 YENEEA. The V segment lost 1 base and the J segment 9 bases; nucleotides outside the gene matches: 8. In DNA form, the CDR3 reads TGTGCCAGCAGCTTAGTTGGTAGCGGGGGGGTAGTTGAGCAGTTCTTC. Translating gives CASSLVGSGGVVEQFF.

The chain employs TRBV27 and TRBJ2-2; no clear D. Trimming cost V 3 bases and J 5 bases, with 10 bases left between them. The CDR3 length is 14 residues. The V gene's germline CDR1 is MNHEY and CDR2 SMNVEV (reference sequence). Here the CDR3 DNA reads TGTGCCAGCAGTTTTGGGCCAGTGACCGGGGAGCTGTTTTTT. This encodes CASSFGPVTGELFF.

The J gene is TRBJ1-3, the V gene TRBV2, with D possibly matching TRBD1 (5 bases). Looked up from germline, CDR1 is SNHLY and CDR2 is FYNNEI. CDR3 length: 15 amino acids. V was trimmed by 8 bases and J by 0 bases, leaving 14 bases between them. The DNA for the CDR3 is TGTGCCAGCCATAGGGGCCTAGTCTCTGGAAACACCATATATTTT. Protein: CASHRGLVSGNTIYF. Complete variable domain (other parts from reference TRBV2 and TRBJ1-3): EPEVTQTPSHQVTQMGQEVILRCVPISNHLYFYWYRQILGQKVEFLVSFYNNEISEKSEIFDDQFSVERPDGSNFTLKIRSTKLEDSAMYFCASHRGLVSGNTIYFGEGSWLTVV.

The V gene is TRBV6-5, the J gene TRBJ2-5; no clear D gene. Judging by the DNA end, TRBJ2-7 fits better; the J call may be wrong. The CDR3 extends over 11 amino acids. Per germline, CDR1 MNHEY and CDR2 SVGAGI. CDR3 nucleotides: TGTGCCAGCAGCTACAACTACGAGCAGTACTTC. The encoded protein is CASSYNYEQYF.